The clone carrying this T cell receptor (beta chain) was counted many times. The antigen remains undetermined. The data belong to a study of early T cells in non-severe SARS-CoV-2 infection. Study overall: Unpaired chains resulted from sequencing bulk RNA of unsorted whole blood. The study's findings and limits: VDJdb matching skewed toward anti-spike CD8 responses, missing private and CD4 specificities.

Germline lookup yields CDR1 MNHEY and CDR2 SMNVEV (reference sequence). CDR3 length: 14 residues. V was clipped by 3 bases and J by 0 bases, with 9 bases between them. Researchers tagged individual cDNA molecules with unique molecular identifiers. TCRdb re-analysed the 5' RACE reads in MiXCR, keeping a single row per CDR3 protein. Among about 70,000 distinct CDR3 sequences, approximately 12% were seen once, and the ten largest hold roughly 1.3%. Sequences were obtained from whole blood. V is TRBV27 and J is TRBJ2-7; D may be TRBD1 (6 bases). The receptor's source is an adult who was a healthcare worker with PCR-confirmed SARS-CoV-2 infection or an uninfected control (not recorded which). The CDR3 DNA follows: TGTGCCAGCAGTTTCGGACAGAGCTCCTACGAGCAGTACTTC. Encoded protein: CASSFGQSSYEQYF.